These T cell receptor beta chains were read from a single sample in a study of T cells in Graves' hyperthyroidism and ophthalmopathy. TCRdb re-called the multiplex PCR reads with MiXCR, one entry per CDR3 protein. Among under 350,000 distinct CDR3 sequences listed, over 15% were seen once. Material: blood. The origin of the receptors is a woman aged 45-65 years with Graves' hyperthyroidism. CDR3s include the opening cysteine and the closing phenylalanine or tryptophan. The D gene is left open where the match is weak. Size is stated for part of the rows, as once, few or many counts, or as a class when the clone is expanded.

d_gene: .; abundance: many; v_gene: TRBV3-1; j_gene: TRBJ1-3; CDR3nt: TGTGCCAGCAGCCCCCGGGACAATGGAAACACCATATATTTT; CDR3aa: CASSPRDNGNTIYF
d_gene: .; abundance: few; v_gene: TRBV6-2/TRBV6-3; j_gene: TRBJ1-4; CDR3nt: TGTGCCAGCAGTTACATCCAGGGACCTAATGAAAAACTGTTTTTT; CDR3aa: CASSYIQGPNEKLFF
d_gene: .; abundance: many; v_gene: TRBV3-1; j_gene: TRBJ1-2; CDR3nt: TGTGCCAGCAGCCAAGGTGGGCATGGCTACACCTTC; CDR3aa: CASSQGGHGYTF
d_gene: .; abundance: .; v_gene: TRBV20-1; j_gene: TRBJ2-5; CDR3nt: TGCAGTGCTAGAGATGTAGGGAAGGAGACCCAGTACTTC; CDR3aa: CSARDVGKETQYF
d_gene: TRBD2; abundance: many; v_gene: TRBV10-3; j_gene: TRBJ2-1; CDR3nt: TGTGCCATCAGTGGCCCGGGACTAGCGGATAATGAGCAGTTCTTC; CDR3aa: CAISGPGLADNEQFF
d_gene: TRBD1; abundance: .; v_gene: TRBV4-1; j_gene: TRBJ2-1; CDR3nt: TGCGCCAGCAGCCAAGGTATACCGGGACAGGGTCTCTACAATGAGCAGTTCTTC; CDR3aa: CASSQGIPGQGLYNEQFF
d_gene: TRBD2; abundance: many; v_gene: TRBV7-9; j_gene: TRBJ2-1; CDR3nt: TGTGCCAGCAGACGAGGACTAGCGGGAGGACCTACTTGGGATGAGCAGTTCTTC; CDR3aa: CASRRGLAGGPTWDEQFF
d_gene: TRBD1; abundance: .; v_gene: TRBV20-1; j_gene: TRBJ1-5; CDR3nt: TGCAGTGCGCCCGACAGGGGTAATCAGCCCCAGCATTTT; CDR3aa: CSAPDRGNQPQHF
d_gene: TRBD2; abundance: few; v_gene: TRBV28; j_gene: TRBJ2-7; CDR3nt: TGTGCCAGCAGTCCCAGACTAGCGGGTTACTACGAGCAGTACTTC; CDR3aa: CASSPRLAGYYEQYF
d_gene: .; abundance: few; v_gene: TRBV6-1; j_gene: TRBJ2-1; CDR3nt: TGTGCCAGCAGTCCATCGGCGGGGGCCAACAATGAGCAGTTCTTC; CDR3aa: CASSPSAGANNEQFF
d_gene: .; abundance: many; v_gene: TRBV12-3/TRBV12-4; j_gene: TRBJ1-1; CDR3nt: TGTGCCAGCAGTTTTGGGACATCGAACACTGAAGCTTTCTTT; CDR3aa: CASSFGTSNTEAFF
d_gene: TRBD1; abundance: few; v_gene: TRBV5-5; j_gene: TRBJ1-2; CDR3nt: TGTGCCAGCAGCTTGGTCACAGGGGCGCAGGGCTACACCTTC; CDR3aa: CASSLVTGAQGYTF
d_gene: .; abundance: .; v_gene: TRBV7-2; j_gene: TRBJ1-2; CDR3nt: TGTGCCAGCAGCTTCCTAGGACAGTCCACCTATGGCTACACCTTC; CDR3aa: CASSFLGQSTYGYTF
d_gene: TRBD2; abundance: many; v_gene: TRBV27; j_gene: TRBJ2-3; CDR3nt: TGTGCCAGCAGTTTAACCGGACTAGCGGGGTCGGTGAGGCAGTATTTT; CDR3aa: CASSLTGLAGSVRQYF
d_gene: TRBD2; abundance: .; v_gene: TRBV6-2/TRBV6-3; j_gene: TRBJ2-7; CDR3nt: TGTGCCAGCAGTTCTGTCCCGGGACTAGCGGGAAGGGGCGAGCAGTACTTC; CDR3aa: CASSSVPGLAGRGEQYF
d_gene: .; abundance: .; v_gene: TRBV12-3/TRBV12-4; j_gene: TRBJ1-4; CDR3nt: TGTGCCAGCAGCCCCATTCAGGGAGCAACTAATGAAAAACTGTTTTTT; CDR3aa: CASSPIQGATNEKLFF
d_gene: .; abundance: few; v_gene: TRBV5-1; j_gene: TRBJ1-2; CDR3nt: TGCGCCAGCAGCTCCGGGAACCTTAACTATGGCTACACCTTC; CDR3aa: CASSSGNLNYGYTF
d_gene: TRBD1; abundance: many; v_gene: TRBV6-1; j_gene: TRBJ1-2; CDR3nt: TGTGCCAGCAGCCAGGGACAGTACTATGGCTACACCTTC; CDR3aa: CASSQGQYYGYTF